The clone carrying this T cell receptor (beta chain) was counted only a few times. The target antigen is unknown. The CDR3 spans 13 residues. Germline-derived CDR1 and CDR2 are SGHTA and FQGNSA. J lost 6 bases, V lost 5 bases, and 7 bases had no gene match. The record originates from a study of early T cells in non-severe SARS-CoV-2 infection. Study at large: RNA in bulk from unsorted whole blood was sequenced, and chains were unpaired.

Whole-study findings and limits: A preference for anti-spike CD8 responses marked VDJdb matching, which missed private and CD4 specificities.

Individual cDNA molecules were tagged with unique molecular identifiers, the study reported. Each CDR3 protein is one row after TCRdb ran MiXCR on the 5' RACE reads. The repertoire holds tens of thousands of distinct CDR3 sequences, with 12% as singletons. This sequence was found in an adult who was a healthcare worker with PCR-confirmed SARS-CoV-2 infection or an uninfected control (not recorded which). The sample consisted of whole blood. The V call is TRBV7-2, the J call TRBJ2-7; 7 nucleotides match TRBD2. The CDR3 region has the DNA TGTGCCAGCAGCGCTGAGGGAGGGCGCGAGCAGTACTTC. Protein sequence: CASSAEGGREQYF.